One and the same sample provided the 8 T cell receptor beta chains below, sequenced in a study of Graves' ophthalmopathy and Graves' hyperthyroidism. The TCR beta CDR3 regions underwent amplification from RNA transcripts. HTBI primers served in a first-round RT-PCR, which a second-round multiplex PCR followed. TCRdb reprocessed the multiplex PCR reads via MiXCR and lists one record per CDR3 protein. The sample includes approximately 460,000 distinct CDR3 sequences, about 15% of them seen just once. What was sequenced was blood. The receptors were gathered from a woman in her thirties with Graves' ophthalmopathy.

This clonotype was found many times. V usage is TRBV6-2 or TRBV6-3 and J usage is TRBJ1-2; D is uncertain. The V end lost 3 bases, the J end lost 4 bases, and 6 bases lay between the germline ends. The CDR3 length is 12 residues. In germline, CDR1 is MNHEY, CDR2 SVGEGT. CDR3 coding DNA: TGTGCCAGCAGTTATGACGGCTATGGCTACACCTTC. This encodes CASSYDGYGYTF.

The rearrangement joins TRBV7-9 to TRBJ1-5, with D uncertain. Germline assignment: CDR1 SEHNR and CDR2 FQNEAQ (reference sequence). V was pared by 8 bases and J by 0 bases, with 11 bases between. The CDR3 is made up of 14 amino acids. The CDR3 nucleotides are TGTGCCAGCGCTGCGGTATATAGCAATCAGCCCCAGCATTTT. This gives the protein CASAAVYSNQPQHF.

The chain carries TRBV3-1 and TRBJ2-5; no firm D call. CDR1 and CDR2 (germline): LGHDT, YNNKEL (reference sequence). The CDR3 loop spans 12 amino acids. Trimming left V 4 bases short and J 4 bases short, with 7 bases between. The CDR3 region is CASSRRSETQYF. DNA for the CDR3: TGTGCCAGCAGCCGCCGGTCAGAGACCCAGTACTTC.

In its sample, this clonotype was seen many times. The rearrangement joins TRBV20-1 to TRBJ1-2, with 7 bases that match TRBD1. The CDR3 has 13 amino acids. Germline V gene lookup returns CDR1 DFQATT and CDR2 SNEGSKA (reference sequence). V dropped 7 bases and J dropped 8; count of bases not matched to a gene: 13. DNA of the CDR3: TGCAGTGTGGGTATAGGACAGGCGAACGGCTACACCTTC. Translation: CSVGIGQANGYTF.

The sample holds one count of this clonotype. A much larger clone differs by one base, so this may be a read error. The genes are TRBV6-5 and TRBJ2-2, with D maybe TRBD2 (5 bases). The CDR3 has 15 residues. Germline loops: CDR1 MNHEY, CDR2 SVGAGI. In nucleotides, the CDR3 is TGTGCCAGCAGTTACTCTGGACTGGCCACCGGGGAGCTGTTGTTT. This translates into CASSYSGLATGELLF.

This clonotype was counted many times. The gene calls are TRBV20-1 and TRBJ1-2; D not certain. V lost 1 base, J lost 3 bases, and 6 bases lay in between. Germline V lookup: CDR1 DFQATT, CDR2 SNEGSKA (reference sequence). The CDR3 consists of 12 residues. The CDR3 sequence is CSARVSDYGYTF. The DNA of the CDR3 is TGCAGTGCTAGAGTGTCTGACTATGGCTACACCTTC.

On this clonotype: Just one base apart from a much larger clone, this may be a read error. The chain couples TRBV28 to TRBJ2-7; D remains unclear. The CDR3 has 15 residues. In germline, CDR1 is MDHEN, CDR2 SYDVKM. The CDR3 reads CASSLGPPSSDEQYF. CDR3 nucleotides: TGTGCCAGCAGTCTCGGACCCCCGAGCTCCGACGAGCAGTACTTC.

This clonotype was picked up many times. CDR3 sequence (DNA): TGTGCCTCCCAATGGACAGGAGGGTACACCGGGGAGCTGTTTTTT. This sequence encodes CASQWTGGYTGELFF. The chain has TRBV10-3 and TRBJ2-2, with D possibly matching TRBD1 (7 bases). The CDR3 is made up of 15 amino acids. From germline, CDR1 is ENHRY and CDR2 SYGVKD. V was cut by 11 bases and J by 3 bases, with 19 bases left in between.